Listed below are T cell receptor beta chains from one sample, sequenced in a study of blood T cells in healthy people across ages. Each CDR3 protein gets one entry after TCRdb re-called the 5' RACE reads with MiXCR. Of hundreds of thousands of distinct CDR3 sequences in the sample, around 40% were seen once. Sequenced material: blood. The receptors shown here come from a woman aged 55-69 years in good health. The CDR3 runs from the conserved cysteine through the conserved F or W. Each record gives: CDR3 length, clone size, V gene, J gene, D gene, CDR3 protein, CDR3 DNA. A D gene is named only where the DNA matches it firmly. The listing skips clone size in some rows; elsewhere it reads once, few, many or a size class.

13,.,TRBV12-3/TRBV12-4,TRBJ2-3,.,CASSFGETDTQYF,TGTGCCAGCAGTTTTGGGGAGACAGATACGCAGTATTTT
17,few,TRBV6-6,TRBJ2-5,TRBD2,CASSSLTGTSGIQTQYF,TGTGCCAGCAGTTCTCTTACCGGGACTAGCGGGATTCAGACCCAGTACTTC
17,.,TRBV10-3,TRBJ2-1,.,CAISDRLSPLDHNEQFF,TGTGCCATCAGTGACAGGTTAAGCCCCCTTGACCACAATGAGCAGTTCTTC
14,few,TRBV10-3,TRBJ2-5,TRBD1,CAISRTGTQETQYF,TGTGCCATCAGCCGGACAGGAACCCAGGAGACCCAGTACTTC
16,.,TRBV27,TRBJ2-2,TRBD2,CASLTLAGVFTGELFF,TGTGCCAGCCTAACCCTAGCGGGAGTGTTCACCGGGGAGCTGTTTTTT
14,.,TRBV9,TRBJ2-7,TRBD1,CASSEYRTGNEQYF,TGTGCCAGCAGCGAATATAGGACAGGGAACGAGCAGTACTTC
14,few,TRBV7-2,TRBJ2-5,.,CASSLAVGRETQYF,TGTGCCAGCAGCTTAGCGGTCGGGCGAGAGACCCAGTACTTC
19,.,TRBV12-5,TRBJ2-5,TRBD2,CASGLSPEKTSPPGVTQYF,TGTGCTAGTGGTTTGTCCCCCGAGAAGACTAGCCCTCCGGGGGTGACCCAGTACTTC
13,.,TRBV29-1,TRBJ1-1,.,CSVWGRLNTEAFF,TGCAGCGTTTGGGGACGGTTGAACACTGAAGCTTTCTTT
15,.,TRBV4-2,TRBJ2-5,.,CASSQEGQVQGGQYF,TGTGCCAGCAGCCAAGAGGGTCAGGTACAGGGGGGGCAGTACTTC
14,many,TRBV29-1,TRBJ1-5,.,CSVVSGASNQPQHF,TGCAGCGTTGTCAGTGGGGCTAGCAATCAGCCCCAGCATTTT
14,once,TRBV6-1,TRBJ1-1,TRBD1,CASSLGQLFTEAFF,TGTGCCAGCAGCCTGGGACAGCTTTTCACTGAAGCTTTCTTT
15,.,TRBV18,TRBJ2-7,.,CASSPGGRRGYEQYF,TGTGCCAGCTCACCAGGGGGACGCCGCGGGTACGAGCAGTACTTC
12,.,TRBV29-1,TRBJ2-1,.,CSVDDGGYKQFF,TGCAGCGTTGATGACGGGGGCTACAAGCAGTTCTTC
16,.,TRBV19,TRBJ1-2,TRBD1,CASSSTRQGGPYGYTF,TGTGCCAGTAGTTCAACGAGACAGGGGGGTCCCTATGGCTACACCTTC
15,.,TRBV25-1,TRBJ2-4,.,CASSSFAGTENIQYF,TGTGCCAGCAGCAGTTTTGCCGGGACGGAAAACATTCAGTACTTC
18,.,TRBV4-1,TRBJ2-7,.,CASSQQDLVPSSYNEQYF,TGCGCCAGCAGCCAACAAGACCTAGTCCCCAGCTCCTACAATGAGCAGTACTTC
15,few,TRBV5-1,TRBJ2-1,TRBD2,CASSPPSGVLNEQFF,TGCGCCAGCAGCCCCCCTAGCGGGGTTCTCAATGAGCAGTTCTTC
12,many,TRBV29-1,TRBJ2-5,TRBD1,CSVRTGDETQYF,TGCAGCGTCCGGACAGGGGATGAGACCCAGTACTTC
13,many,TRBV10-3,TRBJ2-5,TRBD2,CATGTSGQETQYF,TGTGCCACCGGGACTAGCGGACAAGAGACCCAGTACTTC
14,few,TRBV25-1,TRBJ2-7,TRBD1,CASSGGTGAYEQYF,TGTGCCAGCAGTGGGGGGACAGGGGCCTACGAGCAGTACTTC
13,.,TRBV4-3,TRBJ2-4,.,CASSQELYNEQYF,TGCGCCAGCAGCCAAGAGCTCTACAATGAGCAGTACTTC
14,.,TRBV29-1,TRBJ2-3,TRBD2,CSVVPSGSLDTQYF,TGCAGCGTTGTCCCTAGCGGGAGTTTGGATACGCAGTATTTT
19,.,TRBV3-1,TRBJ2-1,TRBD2,CASSQTSGLAGGTYNEQFF,TGTGCCAGCAGCCAAACTTCCGGACTAGCGGGAGGAACCTACAATGAGCAGTTCTTC
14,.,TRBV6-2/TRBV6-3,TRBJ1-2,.,CASKRMPANYGYTF,TGTGCCAGCAAAAGAATGCCAGCTAACTATGGCTACACCTTC